This paragraph covers one TCR beta chain sequence. The sample comes from a study of radiotherapy plus CTLA-4 blockade in lung cancer. V was cut by 6 bases and J by 3 bases, with 9 bases left in between. CDR1 and CDR2 from the germline V gene are SGHTA and FQGNSA. The CDR3 sequence is 13 residues long. Only in-frame clones appear in the TCRdb table, and some are missing; sequencing was by immunoSEQ multiplex PCR. The sample lists under 110,000 clones, approximately 87% seen once, with around 2% in the top ten. This TCR was recovered from a human donor with non-small cell lung cancer that progressed on radiotherapy plus ipilimumab. Some clones in this sample may be carry-over from other donors' samples. The chain recombines TRBV7-2 with TRBJ1-5; D call uncertain. The specimen was peripheral blood, collected from a patient treated with radiotherapy plus ipilimumab. The CDR3 DNA sequence: TGTGCCAGCAGTAACGGGATCAATCAGCCCCAGCATTTT. It yields the protein CASSNGINQPQHF.